This TCR beta chain came from a study of T cell responses to AZD1222 COVID-19 vaccine. Clones were read by immunoSEQ multiplex PCR, and TCRdb kept only the in-frame ones, dropping some. This sample has 95,000 to 150,000 clones, with around 85% found just once. The V gene's germline CDR1 is MNHEY and CDR2 SMNVEV (reference sequence). This CDR3 spans 16 amino acids. Between the trimmed V and J ends, which lost 4 bases and 14 bases, there was a span of 26 bases. The sample holds a few counts of this clone. The chain is built from TRBV27 and TRBJ1-4; tentative D call: TRBD1 (6 bases). The material was peripheral blood, obtained on day 0 of AZD1222 vaccination. The source is an adult in good health. CDR3 DNA sequence: TGTGCCAGCAGTTCGCAAACCGGGACGGCCTTGGGGGCGCTGTTTTTT. It is translated as CASSSQTGTALGALFF.